The rows below give T cell receptor beta chains drawn from one sample of a study of T-cell memory formation after mild COVID-19. TCRdb re-called the 5' RACE reads with MiXCR, one entry per CDR3 protein. The sample contains around 320,000 distinct CDR3 sequences, around 27% of which appear only once. Sequencing used PBMCs or a T cell subset sorted from them (not recorded which). The receptors shown here come from an adult woman who had mild COVID-19 (a few samples of this study predate the infection). Cell type and time point are not known. Both conserved end residues are part of each CDR3. D genes are given only for firm matches. Clone sizes are given selectively: once, few, many, or a class where the clone is expanded.

TRBV5-6	TRBD1	-	TRBJ2-1	TGTGCCAGCAGCATCCCAGGGGGCCCCTCCTACAATGAGCAGTTCTTC	CASSIPGGPSYNEQFF
TRBV20-1	TRBD2	-	TRBJ2-5	TGCAGTGCCATAGGGACTAGGTACCAAGAGACCCAGTACTTC	CSAIGTRYQETQYF
TRBV20-1	TRBD1	many	TRBJ2-1	TGCAGTGCTAAGTTAGACAGGGCTGTTTCGAATGAGCAGTTCTTC	CSAKLDRAVSNEQFF
TRBV2	TRBD1	-	TRBJ2-7	TGTGCCAGCAGACCGACAGGGAGAGGATCCTACGAGCAGTACTTC	CASRPTGRGSYEQYF
TRBV27	-	-	TRBJ2-3	TGTGCCAGCAGTTTATCAAGTTGGGCCACAGATACGCAGTATTTT	CASSLSSWATDTQYF
TRBV7-2	-	-	TRBJ1-3	TGTGCCAGCAGTACCGGCCGGGGGGACACCATATATTTT	CASSTGRGDTIYF
TRBV7-9	TRBD1	-	TRBJ1-4	TGTGCCAGCAGCCCTTCGGACAGGTCGGGTGAAAAACTGTTTTTT	CASSPSDRSGEKLFF
TRBV15	-	few	TRBJ2-5	TGTGCCACCAGCAGAGATCTGGGCAGTCAAGAGACCCAGTACTTC	CATSRDLGSQETQYF
TRBV3-1	-	-	TRBJ2-7	TGTGCCAGCAGCCAGGAAGGACACCTAAGCTCCTACGAGCAGTACTTC	CASSQEGHLSSYEQYF
TRBV18	TRBD1	-	TRBJ1-5	TGTGCCAGCTCACCACCAGGACAGGGACGGAATCAGCCCCAGCATTTT	CASSPPGQGRNQPQHF
TRBV5-6	TRBD1	few	TRBJ1-4	TGTGCCAGCAGCTTGGGTGGACAGGACGCAAAACTGTTTTTT	CASSLGGQDAKLFF
TRBV6-5	TRBD1	few	TRBJ1-4	TGTGCCAGCAGTTACGGGACAGGGAGGAATGAAAAACTGTTTTTT	CASSYGTGRNEKLFF
TRBV5-5	TRBD2	few	TRBJ2-5	TGTGCCAGCAGCCGGAGGGTAGCGGGGGACCCATGGACCCAGTACTTC	CASSRRVAGDPWTQYF
TRBV5-1	TRBD1	few	TRBJ1-1	TGCGCCAGCAGCTTCGACAGGGGCACTGAAGCTTTCTTT	CASSFDRGTEAFF
TRBV29-1	-	-	TRBJ1-2	TGCAGCGGCGCTGCGGGGACTAACTATGGCTACACCTTC	CSGAAGTNYGYTF
TRBV5-1	-	large	TRBJ2-3	TGCGCCAGCAGCTTGGCCCAGGTGACAGGCACAGATACGCAGTATTTT	CASSLAQVTGTDTQYF
TRBV4-1	TRBD1	-	TRBJ1-2	TGCGCCAGCAGCCAAGATAGGCTTCTGGGACAGGGAGATTCTAACTATGGCTACACCTTC	CASSQDRLLGQGDSNYGYTF
TRBV3-1	-	few	TRBJ2-7	TGTGCCAGCAGCCAACGACGGGGGAACGAGCAGTACTTC	CASSQRRGNEQYF
TRBV20-1	-	-	TRBJ2-3	TGCAGTGCTAGCGGGAACACAGATACGCAGTATTTT	CSASGNTDTQYF
TRBV7-2	TRBD1	few	TRBJ2-2	TGTGCCAGCAACAAAATAGGGGGCCCCGGGGAGCTGTTTTTT	CASNKIGGPGELFF
TRBV5-1	-	few	TRBJ2-3	TGCGCCAGCAGCTTCCGGAGAAGCACAGATACGCAGTATTTT	CASSFRRSTDTQYF
TRBV20-1	TRBD1	-	TRBJ1-3	TGCAGTGCTCGGGACCGGGACAGGGGTTTAACCATATATTTT	CSARDRDRGLTIYF
TRBV12-3/TRBV12-4	-	few	TRBJ1-5	TGTGCCAGCAGTTTGAGTTCGGGCCGCAATCAGCCCCAGCATTTT	CASSLSSGRNQPQHF
TRBV29-1	-	-	TRBJ1-2	TGCAGCGTTGTCGCCGGAGACTATGATGGCTACACCTTC	CSVVAGDYDGYTF
TRBV7-9	-	-	TRBJ2-5	TGTGCCAGCAGCGCCCTACAGGGAAGCCCAGGAGAGACCCAGTACTTC	CASSALQGSPGETQYF
TRBV5-1	TRBD1	-	TRBJ2-7	TGCGCCAGCGAACAGGGGGCGATAGGCTCCGAGCAGTACTTC	CASEQGAIGSEQYF